This TCR beta chain was retrieved from a study of T cell responses to AZD1222 COVID-19 vaccine. Profiled with immunoSEQ multiplex PCR; TCRdb holds only in-frame clones, not every one. The table includes tens of thousands of clones, roughly 90% detected once. V was shortened by 6 bases and J by 3 bases, with 9 bases between the two germline ends. This CDR3 spans 14 amino acids. The germline V gene encodes CDR1 MNHEY and CDR2 SVGAGI. Comment on this clone: Its specificity is unknown.

Study-level results: In the spike-specific TCR repertoire, nearly half reportedly target unmutated variant regions.

The sequenced sample was peripheral blood, obtained 28 days after the second AZD1222 dose. The clonotype was recovered from an adult who received the AZD1222 COVID-19 vaccine. The V gene is TRBV6-5, the J gene TRBJ2-6; D is uncertain. CDR3 sequence (DNA): TGTGCCAGCAGGAGGTCGAGTGGGGCCAACGTCCTGACTTTC. Residues: CASRRSSGANVLTF.